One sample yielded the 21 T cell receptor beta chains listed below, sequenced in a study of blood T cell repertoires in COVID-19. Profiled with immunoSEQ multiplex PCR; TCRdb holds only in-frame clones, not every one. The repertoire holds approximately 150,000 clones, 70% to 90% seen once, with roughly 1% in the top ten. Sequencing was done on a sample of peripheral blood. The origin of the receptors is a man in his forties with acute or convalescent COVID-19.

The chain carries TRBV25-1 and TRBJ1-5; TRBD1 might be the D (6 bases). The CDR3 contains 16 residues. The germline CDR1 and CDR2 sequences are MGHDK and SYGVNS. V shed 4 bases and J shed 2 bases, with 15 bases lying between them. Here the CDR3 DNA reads TGTGCCAGCAGTGGTGGGGGCTCCCTTGGCAATCAGCCCCAGCATTTT. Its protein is CASSGGGSLGNQPQHF.

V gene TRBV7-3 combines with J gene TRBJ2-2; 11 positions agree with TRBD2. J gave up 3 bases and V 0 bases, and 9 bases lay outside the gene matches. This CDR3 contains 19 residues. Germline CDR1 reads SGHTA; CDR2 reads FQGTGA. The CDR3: CASSLTPSGGPAYTGELFF. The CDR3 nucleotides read TGTGCCAGCAGCTTAACCCCTAGCGGGGGGCCGGCGTACACCGGGGAGCTGTTTTTT. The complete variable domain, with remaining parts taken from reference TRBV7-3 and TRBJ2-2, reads GAGVSQTPSNKVTEKGKYVELRCDPISGHTALYWYRQSLGQGPEFLIYFQGTGAADDSGLPNDRFFAVRPEGSVSTLKIQRTERGDSAVYLCASSLTPSGGPAYTGELFFGEGSRLTVL.

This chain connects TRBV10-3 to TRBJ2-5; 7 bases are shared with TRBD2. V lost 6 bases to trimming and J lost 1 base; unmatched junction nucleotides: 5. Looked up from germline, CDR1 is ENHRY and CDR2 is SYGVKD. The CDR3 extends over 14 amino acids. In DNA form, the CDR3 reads TGTGCCATCAGCCCCGGGACTACCCAAGAGACCCAGTACTTC. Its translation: CAISPGTTQETQYF.

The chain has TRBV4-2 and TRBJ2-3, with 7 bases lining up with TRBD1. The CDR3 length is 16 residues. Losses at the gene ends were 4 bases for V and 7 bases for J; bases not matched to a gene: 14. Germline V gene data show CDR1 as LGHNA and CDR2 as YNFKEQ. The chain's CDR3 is CASSRDKTGQKHTQYF. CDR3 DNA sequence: TGTGCCAGCAGCCGGGACAAGACAGGGCAGAAGCATACGCAGTATTTT.

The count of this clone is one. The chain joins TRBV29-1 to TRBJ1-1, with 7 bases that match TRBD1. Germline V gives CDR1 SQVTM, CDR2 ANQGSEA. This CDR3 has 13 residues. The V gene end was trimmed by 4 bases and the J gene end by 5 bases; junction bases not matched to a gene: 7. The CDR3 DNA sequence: TGCAGCGTTGGAAGGGGGCCGGGGACTGAAGCTTTCTTT. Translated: CSVGRGPGTEAFF.

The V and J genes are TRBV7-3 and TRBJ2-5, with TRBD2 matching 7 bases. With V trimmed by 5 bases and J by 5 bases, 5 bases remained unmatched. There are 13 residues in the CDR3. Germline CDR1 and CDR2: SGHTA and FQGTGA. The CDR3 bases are TGTGCCAGCAGCCTAGCCGGGAGGGAGACCCAGTACTTC. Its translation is CASSLAGRETQYF.

The DNA of the CDR3 is TGCGCCAGCAGCATACAGAGCCCCACAGATACGCAGTATTTT. Protein: CASSIQSPTDTQYF. The V gene is TRBV5-1, the J gene TRBJ2-3; D unclear. Germline-derived CDR1 and CDR2 are SGHRS and YFSETQ. This CDR3 has 14 amino acids. V dropped 4 bases and J dropped 2 bases, with 11 bases sitting between them.

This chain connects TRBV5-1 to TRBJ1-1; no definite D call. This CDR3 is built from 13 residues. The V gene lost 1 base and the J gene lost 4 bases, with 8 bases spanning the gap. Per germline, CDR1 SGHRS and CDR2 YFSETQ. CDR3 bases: TGCGCCAGCAGCTTGAGCTCTCGCACTGAAGCTTTCTTT. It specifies CASSLSSRTEAFF.

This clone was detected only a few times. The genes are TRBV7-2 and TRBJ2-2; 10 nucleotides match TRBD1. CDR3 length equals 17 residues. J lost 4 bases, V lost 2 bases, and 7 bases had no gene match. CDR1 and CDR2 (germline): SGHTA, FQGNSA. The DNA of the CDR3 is TGTGCCAGCAGCTTATGGGGGACAGGGGTTAGCACCGGGGAGCTGTTTTTT. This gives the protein CASSLWGTGVSTGELFF.

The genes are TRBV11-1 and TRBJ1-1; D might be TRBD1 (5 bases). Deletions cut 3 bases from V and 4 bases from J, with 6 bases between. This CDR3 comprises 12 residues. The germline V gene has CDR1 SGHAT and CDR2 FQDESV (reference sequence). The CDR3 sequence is CASSFRATEAFF. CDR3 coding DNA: TGTGCCAGCAGCTTCAGGGCCACTGAAGCTTTCTTT.

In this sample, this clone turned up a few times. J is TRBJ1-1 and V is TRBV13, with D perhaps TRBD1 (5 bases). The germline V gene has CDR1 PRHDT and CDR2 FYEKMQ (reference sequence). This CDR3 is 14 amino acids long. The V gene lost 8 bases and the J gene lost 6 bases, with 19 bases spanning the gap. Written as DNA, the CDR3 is TGTGCCAGCGGCACTCAGGGTTCAAGTGCTGAAGCTTTCTTT. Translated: CASGTQGSSAEAFF.

CDR3 bases: TGTGCCAGCAGAGCCGGGACAGGGGGCCACACCGGGGAGCTGTTTTTT. The encoded protein is CASRAGTGGHTGELFF. The chain combines TRBV5-4 with TRBJ2-2; 12 bases align to TRBD1. V lost 5 bases and J lost 3; bases outside the gene matches: 5. The CDR3 sequence is 16 residues long. CDR1 and CDR2 (germline): SGHNT, YYREEE (reference sequence).

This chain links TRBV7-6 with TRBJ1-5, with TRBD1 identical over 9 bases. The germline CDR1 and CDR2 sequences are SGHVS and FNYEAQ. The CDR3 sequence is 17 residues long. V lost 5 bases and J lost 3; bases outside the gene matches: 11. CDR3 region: CASSPGQGGGNNQPQHF. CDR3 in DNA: TGTGCCAGCAGCCCGGGACAGGGTGGGGGAAACAATCAGCCCCAGCATTTT.

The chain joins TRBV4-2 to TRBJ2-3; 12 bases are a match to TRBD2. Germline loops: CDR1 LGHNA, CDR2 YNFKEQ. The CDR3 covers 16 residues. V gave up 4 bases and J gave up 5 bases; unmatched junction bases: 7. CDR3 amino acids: CASSPSGGAREDTQYF. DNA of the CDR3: TGTGCCAGCAGCCCTAGCGGGGGGGCCCGGGAAGATACGCAGTATTTT.

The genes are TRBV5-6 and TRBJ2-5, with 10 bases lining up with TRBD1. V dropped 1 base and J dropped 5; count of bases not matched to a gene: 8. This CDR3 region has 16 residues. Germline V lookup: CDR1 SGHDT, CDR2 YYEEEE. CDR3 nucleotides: TGTGCCAGCAGCTTGCAACCGGGACAGGGGAGGGAGACCCAGTACTTC. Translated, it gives CASSLQPGQGRETQYF.

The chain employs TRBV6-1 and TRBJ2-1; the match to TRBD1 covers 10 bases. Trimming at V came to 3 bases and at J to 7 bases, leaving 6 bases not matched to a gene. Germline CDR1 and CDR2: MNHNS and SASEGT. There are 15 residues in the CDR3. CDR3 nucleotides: TGTGCCAGCAGTGAGGGGGACAGGGGCAGGAATGAGCAGTTCTTC. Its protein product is CASSEGDRGRNEQFF.

The CDR3 DNA is TGTGCCAGCAGCTTGGTCAGCTCCTACGAGCAGTACTTC. Translation: CASSLVSSYEQYF. V and J are TRBV5-6 and TRBJ2-7; no clear D gene. V was shortened by 0 bases and J by 0 bases, with 4 bases between the two germline ends. The germline V gene encodes CDR1 SGHDT and CDR2 YYEEEE. CDR3 length: 13 amino acids.

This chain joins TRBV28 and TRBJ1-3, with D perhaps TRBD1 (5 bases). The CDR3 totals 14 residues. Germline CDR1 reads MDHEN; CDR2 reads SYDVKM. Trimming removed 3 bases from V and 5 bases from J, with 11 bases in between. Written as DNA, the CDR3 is TGTGCCAGCAGTTTCCAGGGTGTGAGAAACACCATATATTTT. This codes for CASSFQGVRNTIYF.

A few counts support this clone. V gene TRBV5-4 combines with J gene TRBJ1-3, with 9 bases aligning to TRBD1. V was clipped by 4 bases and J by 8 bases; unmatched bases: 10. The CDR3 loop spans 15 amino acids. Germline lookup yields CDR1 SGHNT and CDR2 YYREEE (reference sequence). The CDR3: CASSTGTGRADTIYF. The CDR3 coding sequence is TGTGCCAGCAGCACCGGGACAGGGAGGGCGGACACCATATATTTT. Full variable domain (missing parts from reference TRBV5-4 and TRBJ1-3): ETGVTQSPTHLIKTRGQQVTLRCSSQSGHNTVSWYQQALGQGPQFIFQYYREEENGRGNFPPRFSGLQFPNYSSELNVNALELDDSALYLCASSTGTGRADTIYFGEGSWLTVV.

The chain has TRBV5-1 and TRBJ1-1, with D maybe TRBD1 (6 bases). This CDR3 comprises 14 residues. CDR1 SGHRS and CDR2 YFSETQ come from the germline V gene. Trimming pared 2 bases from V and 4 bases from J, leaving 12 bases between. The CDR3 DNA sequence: TGCGCCAGCAGCTTACAGGGTAAGGGCACTGAAGCTTTCTTT. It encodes CASSLQGKGTEAFF.

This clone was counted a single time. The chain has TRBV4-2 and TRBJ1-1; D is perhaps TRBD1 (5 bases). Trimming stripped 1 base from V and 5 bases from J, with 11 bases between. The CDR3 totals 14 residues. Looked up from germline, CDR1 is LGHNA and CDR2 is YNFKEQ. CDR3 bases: TGTGCCAGCAGCCAAGGACCGGGGGGGACTGAAGCTTTCTTT. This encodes CASSQGPGGTEAFF.